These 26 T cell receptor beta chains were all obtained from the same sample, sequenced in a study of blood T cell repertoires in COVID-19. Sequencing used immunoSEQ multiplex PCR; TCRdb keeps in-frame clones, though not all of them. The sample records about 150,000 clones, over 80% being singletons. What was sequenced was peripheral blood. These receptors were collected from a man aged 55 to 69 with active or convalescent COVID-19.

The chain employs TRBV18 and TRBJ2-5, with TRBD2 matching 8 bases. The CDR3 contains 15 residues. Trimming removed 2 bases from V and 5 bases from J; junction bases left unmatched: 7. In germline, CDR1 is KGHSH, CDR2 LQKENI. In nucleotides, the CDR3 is TGTGCCAGCTCACCAAACCATAGCGGGAAGGAGACCCAGTACTTC. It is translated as CASSPNHSGKETQYF.

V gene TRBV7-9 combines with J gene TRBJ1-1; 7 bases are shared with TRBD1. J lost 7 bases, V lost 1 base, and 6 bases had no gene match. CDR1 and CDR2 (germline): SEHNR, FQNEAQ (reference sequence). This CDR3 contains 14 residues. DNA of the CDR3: TGTGCCAGCAGCTTAGATAGGGGACAGTTTGAAGCTTTCTTT. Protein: CASSLDRGQFEAFF.

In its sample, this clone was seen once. Written as DNA, the CDR3 is TGCGCCAGCAGCCCAGGGGGCAGACGAGACAATGAGCAGTTCTTC. It specifies CASSPGGRRDNEQFF. This chain joins TRBV5-1 and TRBJ2-1; 8 nucleotides line up with TRBD1. Germline lookup yields CDR1 SGHRS and CDR2 YFSETQ. The junction had 8 bases not matched to a gene; V was cut back by 4 bases and J by 5 bases. CDR3 length: 15 amino acids.

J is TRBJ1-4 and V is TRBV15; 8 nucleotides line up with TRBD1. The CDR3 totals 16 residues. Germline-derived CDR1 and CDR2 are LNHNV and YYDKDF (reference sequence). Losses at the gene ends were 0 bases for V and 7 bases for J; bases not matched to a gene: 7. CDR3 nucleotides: TGTGCCACCAGCAGAGATAGGGGCAGGGGGCTTGAAAAACTGTTTTTT. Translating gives CATSRDRGRGLEKLFF. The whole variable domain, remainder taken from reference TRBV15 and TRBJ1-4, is DAMVIQNPRYQVTQFGKPVTLSCSQTLNHNVMYWYQQKSSQAPKLLFHYYDKDFNNEADTPDNFQSRRPNTSFCFLDIRSPGLGDTAMYLCATSRDRGRGLEKLFFGSGTQLSVL.

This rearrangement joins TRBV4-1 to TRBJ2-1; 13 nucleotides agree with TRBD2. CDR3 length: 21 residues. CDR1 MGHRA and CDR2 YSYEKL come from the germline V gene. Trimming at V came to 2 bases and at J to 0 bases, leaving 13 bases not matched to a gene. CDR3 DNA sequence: TGCGCCAGCAGCCAAAGGATGGTAACTAGCGGGAGGGTTAGCTCCTACAATGAGCAGTTCTTC. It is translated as CASSQRMVTSGRVSSYNEQFF.

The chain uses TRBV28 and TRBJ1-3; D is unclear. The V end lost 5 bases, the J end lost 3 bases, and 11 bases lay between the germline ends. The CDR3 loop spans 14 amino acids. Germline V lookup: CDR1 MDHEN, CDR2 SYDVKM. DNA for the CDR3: TGTGCCAGCAGTCCGGGAAACTATGGAAACACCATATATTTT. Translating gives CASSPGNYGNTIYF.

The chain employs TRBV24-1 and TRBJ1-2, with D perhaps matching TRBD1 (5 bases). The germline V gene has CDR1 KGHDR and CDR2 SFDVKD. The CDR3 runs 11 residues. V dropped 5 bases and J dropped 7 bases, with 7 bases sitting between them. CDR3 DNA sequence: TGTGCCACCAGTGCAGGGTCTGGCTACACCTTC. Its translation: CATSAGSGYTF.

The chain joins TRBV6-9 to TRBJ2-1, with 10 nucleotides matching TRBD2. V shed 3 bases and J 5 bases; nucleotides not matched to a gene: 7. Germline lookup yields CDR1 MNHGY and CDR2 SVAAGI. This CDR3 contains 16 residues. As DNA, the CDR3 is TGTGCCAGCAGTTACCGACGGACTAGCGGCAACAATGAGCAGTTCTTC. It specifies CASSYRRTSGNNEQFF.

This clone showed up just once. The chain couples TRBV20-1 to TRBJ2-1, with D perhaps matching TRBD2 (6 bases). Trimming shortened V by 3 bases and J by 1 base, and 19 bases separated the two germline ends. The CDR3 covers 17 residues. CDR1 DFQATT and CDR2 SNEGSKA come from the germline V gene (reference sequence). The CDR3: CSASSFGRGASYNEQFF. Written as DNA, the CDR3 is TGCAGTGCTAGTAGTTTCGGGAGAGGCGCATCCTACAATGAGCAGTTCTTC.

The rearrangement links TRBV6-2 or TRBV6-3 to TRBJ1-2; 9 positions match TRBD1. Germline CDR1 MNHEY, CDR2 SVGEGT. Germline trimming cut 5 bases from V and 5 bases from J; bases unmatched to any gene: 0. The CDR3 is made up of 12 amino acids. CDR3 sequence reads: CASSGTGYGYTF. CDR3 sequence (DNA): TGTGCCAGCAGTGGGACAGGGTATGGCTACACCTTC.

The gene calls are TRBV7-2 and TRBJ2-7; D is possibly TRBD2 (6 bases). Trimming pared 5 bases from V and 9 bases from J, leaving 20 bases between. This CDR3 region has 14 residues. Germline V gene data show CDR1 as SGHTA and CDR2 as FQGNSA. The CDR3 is CASSQTGLGVGQYF. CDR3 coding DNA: TGTGCCAGCAGCCAAACGGGACTGGGGGTGGGGCAGTACTTC.

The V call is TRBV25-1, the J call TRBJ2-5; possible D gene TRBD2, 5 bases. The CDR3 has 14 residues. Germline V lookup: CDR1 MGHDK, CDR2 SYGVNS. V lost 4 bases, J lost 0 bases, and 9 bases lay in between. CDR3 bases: TGTGCCAGCAGTGGGGCGGGCAACCAAGAGACCCAGTACTTC. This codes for CASSGAGNQETQYF.

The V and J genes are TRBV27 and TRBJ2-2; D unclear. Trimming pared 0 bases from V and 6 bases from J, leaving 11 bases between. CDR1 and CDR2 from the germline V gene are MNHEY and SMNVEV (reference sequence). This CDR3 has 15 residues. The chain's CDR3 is CASSLSGFGSGELFF. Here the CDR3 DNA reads TGTGCCAGCAGTTTATCGGGTTTCGGGTCCGGGGAGCTGTTTTTT.

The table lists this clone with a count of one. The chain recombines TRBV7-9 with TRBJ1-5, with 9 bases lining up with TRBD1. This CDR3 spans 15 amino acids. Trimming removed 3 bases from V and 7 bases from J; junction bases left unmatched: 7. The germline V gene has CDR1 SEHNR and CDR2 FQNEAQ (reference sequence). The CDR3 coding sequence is TGTGCCAGCAGCTTGGGGGACAGGGAGTCCCAGCCCCAGCATTTT. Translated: CASSLGDRESQPQHF.

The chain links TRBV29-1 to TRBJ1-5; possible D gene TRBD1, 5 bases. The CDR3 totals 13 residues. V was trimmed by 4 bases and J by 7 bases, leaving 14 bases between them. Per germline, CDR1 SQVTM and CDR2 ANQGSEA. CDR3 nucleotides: TGCAGCGTTGGCGGGGGACCAGGACAGCCCCAGCATTTT. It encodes CSVGGGPGQPQHF.

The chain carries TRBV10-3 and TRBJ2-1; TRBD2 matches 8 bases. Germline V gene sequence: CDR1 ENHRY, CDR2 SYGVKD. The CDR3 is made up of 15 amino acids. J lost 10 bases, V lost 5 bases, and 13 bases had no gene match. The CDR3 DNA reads TGTGCCATCAGTAATCGCGACATAAGACTAGCGGAGCAGTTCTTC. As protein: CAISNRDIRLAEQFF.

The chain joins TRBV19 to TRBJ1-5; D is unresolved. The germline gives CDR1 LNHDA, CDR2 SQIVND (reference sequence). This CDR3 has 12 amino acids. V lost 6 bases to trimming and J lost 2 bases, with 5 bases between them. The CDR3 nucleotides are TGTGCCAGTAGGGCCCGCAATCAGCCCCAGCATTTT. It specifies CASRARNQPQHF.

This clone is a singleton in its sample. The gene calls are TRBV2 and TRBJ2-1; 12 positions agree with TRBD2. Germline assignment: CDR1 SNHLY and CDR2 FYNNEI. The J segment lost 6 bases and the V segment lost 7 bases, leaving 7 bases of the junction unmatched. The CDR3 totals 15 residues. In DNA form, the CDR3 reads TGTGCCAGCAATGCCGCGGGACTAGCGGGCAATGAGCAGTTCTTC. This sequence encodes CASNAAGLAGNEQFF. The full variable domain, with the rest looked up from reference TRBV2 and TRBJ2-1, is EPEVTQTPSHQVTQMGQEVILRCVPISNHLYFYWYRQILGQKVEFLVSFYNNEISEKSEIFDDQFSVERPDGSNFTLKIRSTKLEDSAMYFCASNAAGLAGNEQFFGPGTRLTVL.

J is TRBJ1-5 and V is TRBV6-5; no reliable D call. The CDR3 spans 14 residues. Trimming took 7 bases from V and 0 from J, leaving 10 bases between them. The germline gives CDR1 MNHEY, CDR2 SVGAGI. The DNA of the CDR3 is TGTGCCAGCAAGAGTATAGCTAGCAATCAGCCCCAGCATTTT. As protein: CASKSIASNQPQHF.

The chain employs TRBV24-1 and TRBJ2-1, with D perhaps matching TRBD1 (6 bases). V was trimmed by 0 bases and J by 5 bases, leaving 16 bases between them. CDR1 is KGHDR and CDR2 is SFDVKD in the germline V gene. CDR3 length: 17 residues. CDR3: CATSDLHSGRGNNEQFF. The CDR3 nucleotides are TGTGCCACCAGTGATTTGCATAGTGGCAGGGGAAACAATGAGCAGTTCTTC.

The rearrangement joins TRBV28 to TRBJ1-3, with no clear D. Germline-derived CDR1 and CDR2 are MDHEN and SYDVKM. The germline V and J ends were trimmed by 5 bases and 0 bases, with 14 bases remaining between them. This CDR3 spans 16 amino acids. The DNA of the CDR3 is TGTGCCAGCAGTACCGTTGGAGGCCACTCTGGAAACACCATATATTTT. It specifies CASSTVGGHSGNTIYF.

The DNA of the CDR3 is TGCGCCAGCAGCTCAAGTCCGGGCAATCAGCCCCAGCATTTT. This codes for CASSSSPGNQPQHF. The chain couples TRBV5-1 to TRBJ1-5, with D uncertain. Germline CDR1 reads SGHRS; CDR2 reads YFSETQ. The CDR3 length is 14 residues. V was clipped by 3 bases and J by 2 bases, with 9 bases between them.

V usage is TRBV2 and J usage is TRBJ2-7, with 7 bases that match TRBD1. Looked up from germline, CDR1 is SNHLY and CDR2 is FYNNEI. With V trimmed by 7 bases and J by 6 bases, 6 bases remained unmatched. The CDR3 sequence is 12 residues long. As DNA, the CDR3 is TGTGCCAGCAACCGACAGGGTGGCGAGCAGTACTTC. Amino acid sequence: CASNRQGGEQYF.

The CDR3 DNA is TGTGCCACCAGCAGAGAGGGGGGATCTGGCTACACCTTC. Its translation is CATSREGGSGYTF. The chain recombines TRBV15 with TRBJ1-2; D is perhaps TRBD1 (5 bases). Trimming pared 0 bases from V and 7 bases from J, leaving 9 bases between. Germline lookup yields CDR1 LNHNV and CDR2 YYDKDF (reference sequence). The CDR3 length is 13 residues.

CDR3 loop: CASTLGLAVTGELFF. The CDR3 coding sequence is TGTGCCAGCACCCTGGGACTAGCAGTCACCGGGGAGCTGTTTTTT. The rearrangement joins TRBV6-6 to TRBJ2-2; the match to TRBD2 covers 9 bases. This CDR3 has 15 amino acids. Germline V gene sequence: CDR1 MNHNY, CDR2 SVGAGI (reference sequence). J gave up 4 bases and V 7 bases, and 7 bases lay outside the gene matches.

Written as DNA, the CDR3 is TGTGCCAGCACAGGAGGGCGGGAGTCCTACGAGCAGTACTTC. Protein sequence: CASTGGRESYEQYF. The V gene is TRBV7-9, the J gene TRBJ2-7; 7 nucleotides agree with TRBD2. Losses at the gene ends were 7 bases for V and 1 base for J; bases not matched to a gene: 7. The V gene's germline CDR1 is SEHNR and CDR2 FQNEAQ (reference sequence). This CDR3 region has 14 residues.